The clone carrying this TCR beta chain was recorded many times. What it binds is not known. V trimming: 2 bases; J trimming: 1 base; junction bases outside the gene matches: 7. This CDR3 region has 16 residues. CDR1 is SGHTA, CDR2 FQGNSA, per germline. The data were obtained in a study of T cell repertoires in cytomegalovirus infection. Study-level background: Public TCR beta signatures marked donors with CMV infection and the matching HLA. Findings of the study overall: CMV-specific HLA-C-restricted TCR beta clonotypes dominated the ex vivo response. People with CMV and the relevant HLA were identified by cumulative public TCR beta family frequency.

TCRdb ran MiXCR on the reads and lists one entry per CDR3 protein. The profile shows approximately 140,000 distinct CDR3 sequences, roughly 9% of them singletons. The genes are TRBV7-2 and TRBJ2-5; 7 nucleotides agree with TRBD2. The sequence was obtained from a human donor in good health (CMV status not recorded). Some clones in this sample may be carry-over from other donors' samples. The sequenced sample was PBMCs. The CDR3 sequence: CASSLRGGSPQETQYF. The CDR3 DNA is TGTGCCAGCAGCTTAAGGGGAGGGAGTCCCCAAGAGACCCAGTACTTC.